The T cell receptor (beta chain) under discussion was sequenced for a study of Graves' ophthalmopathy and Graves' hyperthyroidism. Physicians reached a diagnosis by relying on clinical symptoms, serum thyroxine, TRAb, thyroid ultrasound and orbital computed tomography. It was from 10 ml of fresh peripheral blood that the PBMCs came. CDR3 regions of TCR beta were amplified from RNA transcripts. RT-PCR with HTBI primers came first, then second-round multiplex PCR. MiXCR, applied by TCRdb to the multiplex PCR reads, yields one record per CDR3 protein. The top ten hold 3.3% of the sample, which has hundreds of thousands of distinct CDR3 sequences, just over 40% seen once. This receptor was identified in an adult man with Graves' ophthalmopathy. Material: peripheral blood.

The CDR3 DNA is TGTGCCACCAGCAGAGCAAGACAGGGGGCTAACAACAATCAGCCCCAGCATTTT. Translated: CATSRARQGANNNQPQHF. The V gene is TRBV15, the J gene TRBJ1-5; TRBD1 matches 10 bases. There are 18 residues in the CDR3. J was trimmed by 3 bases and V by 1 base; bases with no gene match: 9. CDR1 and CDR2 (germline): LNHNV, YYDKDF (reference sequence). Full variable domain (missing parts from reference TRBV15 and TRBJ1-5): DAMVIQNPRYQVTQFGKPVTLSCSQTLNHNVMYWYQQKSSQAPKLLFHYYDKDFNNEADTPDNFQSRRPNTSFCFLDIRSPGLGDTAMYLCATSRARQGANNNQPQHFGDGTRLSIL.